Shown below are 23 T cell receptor beta chains from a single sample sequenced in a study of control samples from healthy donors and cancer patients. Profiled with immunoSEQ multiplex PCR; TCRdb holds only in-frame clones, not every one. The sample comprises some 130,000 clones, more than 80% of which are singletons, and about 2.5% rests with the top ten. The material sequenced was blood. Receptors were obtained from a man aged 35 to 55 in good health.

This clone was detected only a few times. The rearrangement links TRBV4-1 to TRBJ2-7, with 7 nucleotides matching TRBD2. This CDR3 spans 14 amino acids. Trimming took 4 bases from V and 2 from J; bases not matched to a gene: 5. CDR1 is MGHRA, CDR2 YSYEKL, per germline. CDR3 in DNA: TGCGCCAGCAGCCCGAGGGAGGGACCCTACGAGCAGTACTTC. This gives the protein CASSPREGPYEQYF.

In its sample, this clone was seen a few times. The chain uses TRBV28 and TRBJ2-7; no reliable D call. Germline CDR1 reads MDHEN; CDR2 reads SYDVKM. Trimming left V 6 bases short and J 5 bases short, with 17 bases between. This CDR3 has 14 residues. CDR3 residues: CASSGGRIGHEQYF. The CDR3 DNA reads as TGTGCCAGCAGCGGCGGCAGGATCGGACACGAGCAGTACTTC.

This chain joins TRBV5-1 and TRBJ2-5, with D tentatively TRBD2 (6 bases). The CDR3 runs 17 residues. CDR1 and CDR2 (germline): SGHRS, YFSETQ. The V end lost 3 bases, the J end lost 2 bases, and 20 bases lay between the germline ends. CDR3 DNA sequence: TGCGCCAGCAGCTGGACGGCGGGTCTGGCGGGGCAAGAGACCCAGTACTTC. This codes for CASSWTAGLAGQETQYF.

The V and J genes are TRBV7-2 and TRBJ2-3, with 7 bases fitting TRBD1. V was clipped by 4 bases and J by 5 bases; unmatched bases: 0. The CDR3 contains 12 residues. Germline values: CDR1 SGHTA, CDR2 FQGNSA. The CDR3 loop is CASSYRGDTQYF. The CDR3, as DNA: TGTGCCAGCAGCTACAGGGGAGATACGCAGTATTTT. Drawing the rest from reference TRBV7-2 and TRBJ2-3, the complete variable domain is GAGVSQSPSNKVTEKGKDVELRCDPISGHTALYWYRQSLGQGLEFLIYFQGNSAPDKSGLPSDRFSAERTGGSVSTLTIQRTQQEDSAVYLCASSYRGDTQYFGPGTRLTVL.

The chain uses TRBV11-2 and TRBJ1-1; TRBD1 might be the D (6 bases). Germline CDR1 reads SGHAT; CDR2 reads FQNNGV. Trimming took 8 bases from V and 1 from J, leaving 26 bases between them. The CDR3 contains 18 residues. This chain's CDR3 is CASGGRYGTGPGNTEAFF. As DNA, the CDR3 is TGTGCCAGCGGTGGGCGGTACGGAACAGGGCCTGGGAACACTGAAGCTTTCTTT. Using reference TRBV11-2 and TRBJ1-1 for the parts outside the CDR3, the full variable domain is EAGVAQSPRYKIIEKRQSVAFWCNPISGHATLYWYQQILGQGPKLLIQFQNNGVVDDSQLPKDRFSAERLKGVDSTLKIQPAKLEDSAVYLCASGGRYGTGPGNTEAFFGQGTRLTVV.

The chain has TRBV11-2 and TRBJ2-2; 9 nucleotides align to TRBD1. CDR1 SGHAT and CDR2 FQNNGV come from the germline V gene. Trimming removed 0 bases from V and 4 bases from J; junction bases left unmatched: 6. The CDR3 has 17 residues. CDR3 region: CASSLEVTGGATGELFF. CDR3 sequence (DNA): TGTGCCAGCAGCTTAGAGGTGACAGGGGGTGCCACCGGGGAGCTGTTTTTT.

This clone showed up just once. The V and J genes are TRBV13 and TRBJ1-2; TRBD1 might be the D (6 bases). CDR3 length: 13 residues. V was clipped by 2 bases and J by 6 bases, with 10 bases between them. The germline gives CDR1 PRHDT, CDR2 FYEKMQ (reference sequence). CDR3 sequence (DNA): TGTGCCAGCAGCTTAACAGGGAAAGATGGCTACACCTTC. This gives the protein CASSLTGKDGYTF.

The V call is TRBV6-6, the J call TRBJ2-3, with a possible D match to TRBD2 (7 bases). From germline, CDR1 is MNHNY and CDR2 SVGAGI (reference sequence). The CDR3 sequence is 19 residues long. With 6 bases removed from V and 0 bases from J, the gap between germline ends came to 25 bases. Here the CDR3 reads CASSFQGTIGGSSTDTQYF. The CDR3 nucleotides read TGTGCCAGCAGCTTTCAGGGGACTATCGGGGGATCTAGCACAGATACGCAGTATTTT.

V is TRBV18 and J is TRBJ1-1; no definite D call. The CDR3 spans 13 residues. Germline loops: CDR1 KGHSH, CDR2 LQKENI. Deletions cut 6 bases from V and 1 base from J, with 9 bases between. The CDR3 loop is CASSDQENTEAFF. The CDR3 DNA is TGTGCCAGCTCGGATCAGGAGAACACTGAAGCTTTCTTT.

The chain uses TRBV9 and TRBJ1-1, with 9 bases lining up with TRBD1. With V trimmed by 4 bases and J by 4 bases, 8 bases remained unmatched. Germline CDR1 reads SGDLS; CDR2 reads YYNGEE. The CDR3 runs to 15 residues. The CDR3: CASSPMGQGSTEAFF. The CDR3 DNA is TGTGCCAGCAGCCCGATGGGACAGGGAAGCACTGAAGCTTTCTTT.

The chain employs TRBV4-1 and TRBJ1-1; D gene ambiguous. V was trimmed by 4 bases and J by 4 bases, leaving 16 bases between them. From germline, CDR1 is MGHRA and CDR2 YSYEKL. This CDR3 comprises 15 residues. Here the CDR3 reads CASSPLGLSRTEAFF. DNA of the CDR3: TGCGCCAGCAGCCCCCTCGGACTAAGCCGCACTGAAGCTTTCTTT.

The rearrangement joins TRBV19 to TRBJ2-7, with D possibly TRBD2 on 5 matching bases. The germline V gene has CDR1 LNHDA and CDR2 SQIVND (reference sequence). The CDR3 is made up of 11 amino acids. V shed 11 bases and J shed 0 bases, with 8 bases lying between them. The CDR3 loop reads CAAGSSYEQYF. DNA of the CDR3: TGTGCCGCGGGCTCCTCCTACGAGCAGTACTTC.

This rearrangement joins TRBV3-1 (or the pseudogene TRBV3-2) to TRBJ2-7, with D perhaps TRBD2 (6 bases). Germline V gene sequence: CDR1 LGHDT, CDR2 YNNKEL (reference sequence). The V and J ends lost 1 base and 6 bases respectively, with 13 bases between them. The CDR3 is 14 amino acids. This chain's CDR3 is CASSQVEGLGEQYF. CDR3 coding DNA: TGTGCCAGCAGCCAAGTGGAGGGTTTGGGCGAGCAGTACTTC.

The J gene is TRBJ1-1, the V gene TRBV19; D is perhaps TRBD1 (5 bases). Germline loops: CDR1 LNHDA, CDR2 SQIVND (reference sequence). V was trimmed by 8 bases and J by 0 bases, leaving 10 bases between them. This CDR3 has 13 amino acids. Written as DNA, the CDR3 is TGTGCCAGTGGGGCGGTTTTGAACACTGAAGCTTTCTTT. Its translation: CASGAVLNTEAFF.

The chain links TRBV10-2 to TRBJ2-3; 7 positions match TRBD1. J was trimmed by 2 bases and V by 4 bases; bases with no gene match: 3. The germline CDR1 and CDR2 sequences are WSHSY and SAAADI. The CDR3 covers 14 residues. CDR3 sequence: CASSGGQYTDTQYF. The CDR3 coding sequence is TGCGCCAGCAGTGGGGGACAGTACACAGATACGCAGTATTTT.

This clone has only a few counts. This chain uses TRBV7-8 with TRBJ2-7; TRBD1 might be the D (5 bases). V shed 5 bases and J shed 2 bases, with 13 bases lying between them. Germline values: CDR1 SGHVS, CDR2 FQNEAQ. The CDR3 runs 14 residues. The CDR3 sequence is CASSPRSRAYEQYF. CDR3 nucleotide sequence: TGTGCCAGCAGCCCGAGATCCAGGGCCTACGAGCAGTACTTC.

The rearrangement uses TRBV13 and TRBJ2-5; D is perhaps TRBD2 (5 bases). The V end lost 5 bases, the J end lost 2 bases, and 15 bases lay between the germline ends. CDR3 length: 15 amino acids. In germline, CDR1 is PRHDT, CDR2 FYEKMQ (reference sequence). The CDR3 coding sequence is TGTGCCAGCAGCCCCACTGGAGGATTACAAGAGACCCAGTACTTC. Protein sequence: CASSPTGGLQETQYF.

J is TRBJ2-7 and V is TRBV5-1; D gene uncertain. V lost 4 bases and J lost 2, with 10 bases in between. The length of the CDR3 is 13 residues. Germline-derived CDR1 and CDR2 are SGHRS and YFSETQ. CDR3 nucleotides: TGCGCCAGCAGCGCCGAGGCCACCTACGAGCAGTACTTC. Translating it yields CASSAEATYEQYF.

This clone showed up just once. The rearrangement joins TRBV10-2 to TRBJ2-1, with D unclear. Germline assignment: CDR1 WSHSY and CDR2 SAAADI. This CDR3 comprises 12 residues. Trimming cost V 8 bases and J 6 bases, with 11 bases left between them. CDR3 DNA: TGCGCCAGCGGAGATCGGCGCAATGAGCAGTTCTTC. Protein: CASGDRRNEQFF.

The rearrangement uses TRBV19 and TRBJ1-2; unclear D gene. Germline values: CDR1 LNHDA, CDR2 SQIVND (reference sequence). Trimming pared 9 bases from V and 4 bases from J, leaving 18 bases between. The CDR3 length is 14 residues. The CDR3 is CASRRSAEGYGYTF. The CDR3 DNA sequence: TGTGCCAGCAGGAGGTCGGCTGAGGGCTATGGCTACACCTTC.

The CDR3: CASNPGGPGDTQYF. The CDR3 coding sequence is TGTGCCAGCAATCCCGGGGGTCCGGGAGATACGCAGTATTTT. The genes are TRBV5-4 and TRBJ2-3; D possibly corresponds to TRBD2 (6 bases). V was shortened by 6 bases and J by 5 bases, with 16 bases between the two germline ends. The CDR3 extends over 14 amino acids. Germline CDR1 SGHNT, CDR2 YYREEE (reference sequence).

V and J are TRBV27 and TRBJ1-5; D possibly corresponds to TRBD1 (6 bases). Germline loops: CDR1 MNHEY, CDR2 SMNVEV (reference sequence). CDR3 length: 16 residues. V was trimmed by 5 bases and J by 5 bases, leaving 19 bases between them. In DNA form, the CDR3 reads TGTGCCAGCAGTCATCGAGCAGGGGCCACCTATCAGCCCCAGCATTTT. Its protein product is CASSHRAGATYQPQHF.

The chain employs TRBV4-2 and TRBJ2-1, with 10 bases matching TRBD2. Germline CDR1 is LGHNA and CDR2 is YNFKEQ. This CDR3 is built from 16 residues. The V gene end was trimmed by 0 bases and the J gene end by 9 bases; junction bases not matched to a gene: 8. The CDR3 loop reads CASSQEGSLAGVEQFF. The CDR3 nucleotides read TGTGCCAGCAGCCAAGAAGGTAGCCTAGCGGGGGTTGAGCAGTTCTTC.